Listed here is a single T cell receptor (beta chain). This record belongs to a study of blood T cell repertoires in COVID-19. Looked up from germline, CDR1 is MNHEY and CDR2 is SVGAGI. Trimming took off 3 bases at V and 8 bases at J, with 19 bases between the two ends. The length of the CDR3 is 16 residues. Methods used by the authors: Amplification of reference gene primers was used by the study to estimate nucleated cell counts. TCRdb's copy holds only in-frame clones and misses some; the assay was immunoSEQ multiplex PCR. That table furnishes V, J and clone size, whereas the DNA furnished D and trimming. Of 210,000 or so clones listed, approximately 80% are singletons.

This clonotype was sampled from an elderly woman with COVID-19, enrolled during active disease. Sequences were obtained from peripheral blood. The chain uses TRBV6-5 and TRBJ1-4, with D possibly matching TRBD1 (6 bases). CDR3 coding DNA: TGTGCCAGCAGTTATGGGGGGGCTTCCAGCCAAGAAAAACTGTTTTTT. The encoded protein is CASSYGGASSQEKLFF.